The sequence of this T cell receptor (beta chain) was determined in a study of PD-1 blockade in classical Hodgkin lymphoma. The patients all showed relapse after autologous stem cell transplantation, while their brentuximab vedotin exposure varied. Here immunoSEQ multiplex PCR was the method, and the copy in TCRdb shows in-frame clones only, minus some. This repertoire shows about 23,000 clones, about 65% found once; its top ten account for 15% to 20%. Trimming took off 7 bases at V and 0 bases at J, with 15 bases between the two ends. The CDR3 consists of 15 residues. The germline gives CDR1 LNHDA, CDR2 SQIVND (reference sequence).

This specimen was peripheral blood mononuclear cells (PBMCs), taken at baseline. This receptor was identified in a human donor with classical Hodgkin lymphoma. J is TRBJ1-1 and V is TRBV19; no firm D call. DNA for the CDR3: TGTGCCAGTATGACCCGGGGAGGGCTGAACACTGAAGCTTTCTTT. Residues: CASMTRGGLNTEAFF. Complete variable domain (other parts from reference TRBV19 and TRBJ1-1): DGGITQSPKYLFRKEGQNVTLSCEQNLNHDAMYWYRQDPGQGLRLIYYSQIVNDFQKGDIAEGYSVSREKKESFPLTVTSAQKNPTAFYLCASMTRGGLNTEAFFGQGTRLTVV.